This TCR beta chain is from a study of blood T cell repertoires in COVID-19. Study overall: Italy, Spain and the United States were the sources of the convalescent and acute COVID-19 samples. In each case, the material was cDNA or gDNA derived from T cells, B-cell-depleted T cells, or PBMCs.

Seattle-derived patients entered the study during active infection and were followed longitudinally. Under the authors' procedure: Nucleated cell counts were estimated from reference gene primer amplification. The repertoire was sequenced with immunoSEQ multiplex PCR; TCRdb's copy has only in-frame clones and lacks some. V and J calls and clone size are copied from that table; D and trimming were computed from the DNA. The profile shows 270,000 or so clones, around 84% of them singletons. CDR3 length: 16 amino acids. The V end lost 1 base, the J end lost 0 bases, and 12 bases lay between the germline ends. CDR1 and CDR2 from the germline V gene are MGHRA and YSYEKL.

Input material: peripheral blood. The chain couples TRBV4-1 to TRBJ1-1, with D maybe TRBD1 (6 bases). The clonotype comes from a human donor with COVID-19, enrolled during active disease. The donor label of this sample is uncertain. DNA of the CDR3: TGCGCCAGCAGCCAAGGAGCAGGGGCGATGAACACTGAAGCTTTCTTT. This sequence encodes CASSQGAGAMNTEAFF.